This TCR beta chain was captured in a study of human thymus T cells. Study results and caveats: Thymic and blood repertoires appeared to show biased V and J gene usage.

Details on this clone: Its cognate antigen is unknown.

Unmatched junction bases numbered 13, after V lost 5 bases and J lost 3 bases. This CDR3 is 19 amino acids long. The germline V gene has CDR1 MRHNA and CDR2 SNTAGT. Libraries were prepared by immunoSEQ multiplex PCR; TCRdb keeps only in-frame clonotypes and omits some of them. The top ten hold under 0.04% of the sample, which has tens of thousands of clones, 95% seen once. During corrective heart surgery, resections were taken, and the thymus tissue came from them. Serving as donors were healthy Finnish infants, each of whom was having open corrective surgery for congenital heart defects. The sequencing input was thymus tissue. The chain couples TRBV6-4 to TRBJ2-3; 14 positions match TRBD2. The sequence was collected from a girl under three years old with a congenital heart defect but otherwise immunologically healthy. The CDR3 DNA is TGTGCCAGCAGTCCTTACGGGACTAGCGGGAGTCAATTGACAGATACGCAGTATTTT. It yields the protein CASSPYGTSGSQLTDTQYF.